The next 22 T cell receptor beta chains were all read from a single sample in a study of blood T cell repertoires in COVID-19. Produced via immunoSEQ multiplex PCR; TCRdb's table is partial and in-frame only. In the table there are some 83,000 clones, about two thirds of which are singletons. The material sequenced was peripheral blood. The source is a woman older than 75 with acute or convalescent COVID-19.

The V call is TRBV6-5, the J call TRBJ1-6, with TRBD1 matching over 7 bases. J gave up 10 bases and V 7 bases, and 10 bases lay outside the gene matches. There are 14 residues in the CDR3. Germline V CDR1 and CDR2: MNHEY, SVGAGI. The CDR3 sequence: CASKIAGGESPLHF. The CDR3, as DNA: TGTGCCAGCAAAATCGCAGGGGGAGAATCACCCCTCCACTTT.

This clone was seen once. The V call is TRBV7-9, the J call TRBJ2-3; 7 bases align to TRBD2. The CDR3 length is 15 residues. Looked up from germline, CDR1 is SEHNR and CDR2 is FQNEAQ (reference sequence). V lost 1 base and J lost 6; bases outside the gene matches: 7. The CDR3 loop is CASSLGLAVGDTQYF. CDR3 sequence (DNA): TGTGCCAGCAGCTTAGGGCTAGCGGTCGGCGATACGCAGTATTTT.

V and J are TRBV15 and TRBJ1-4, with D maybe TRBD1 (6 bases). The V end lost 5 bases, the J end lost 0 bases, and 16 bases lay between the germline ends. Germline CDR1 is LNHNV and CDR2 is YYDKDF (reference sequence). The CDR3 is 17 amino acids. The CDR3 protein is CATSGPQGQATNEKLFF. CDR3 bases: TGTGCCACCAGCGGACCACAGGGCCAAGCAACTAATGAAAAACTGTTTTTT. Full variable domain (outside the CDR3, taken from reference TRBV15 and TRBJ1-4): DAMVIQNPRYQVTQFGKPVTLSCSQTLNHNVMYWYQQKSSQAPKLLFHYYDKDFNNEADTPDNFQSRRPNTSFCFLDIRSPGLGDTAMYLCATSGPQGQATNEKLFFGSGTQLSVL.

The chain is built from TRBV18 and TRBJ2-7; 8 bases match TRBD1. The CDR3 contains 16 residues. Germline CDR1 reads KGHSH; CDR2 reads LQKENI. With 3 bases clipped from V and 0 bases from J, the junction kept 7 bases outside the gene matches. CDR3 sequence (DNA): TGTGCCAGCTCACCCCAGGGGGCAGGGAGCTCCTACGAGCAGTACTTC. Translating it yields CASSPQGAGSSYEQYF.

There are many counts of this clone. The chain carries TRBV29-1 and TRBJ2-7; D gene unclear. Trimming cost V 7 bases and J 1 base, with 11 bases left between them. This CDR3 has 12 amino acids. CDR1 and CDR2 from the germline V gene are SQVTM and ANQGSEA. CDR3 protein: CSAVGPSYEQYF. The CDR3, as DNA: TGCAGCGCGGTGGGCCCGTCCTACGAGCAGTACTTC.

This rearrangement joins TRBV10-3 to TRBJ2-2; 9 bases are a match to TRBD1. This CDR3 has 15 amino acids. The V segment lost 4 bases and the J segment 2 bases; nucleotides outside the gene matches: 2. Per the germline V gene, CDR1 is ENHRY and CDR2 is SYGVKD. CDR3 coding DNA: TGTGCCATCAGTGCGGGACAGGGCAACACCGGGGAGCTGTTTTTT. Translating it yields CAISAGQGNTGELFF.

The V call is TRBV7-3, the J call TRBJ2-1; the D gene is possibly TRBD1 (5 bases). There are 15 residues in the CDR3. V shed 3 bases and J shed 8 bases, with 17 bases lying between them. Per germline, CDR1 SGHTA and CDR2 FQGTGA. The chain's CDR3 is CASSLGLRGSDEQFF. The CDR3 bases are TGTGCCAGCAGCTTGGGCCTTAGGGGTTCGGATGAGCAGTTCTTC.

Here the CDR3 DNA reads TGTGCCAGCAGTTCAACGGGACAGGGGAACTATGGCTACACCTTC. This encodes CASSSTGQGNYGYTF. The chain recombines TRBV27 with TRBJ1-2; 10 nucleotides match TRBD1. V lost 4 bases, J lost 2 bases, and 4 bases stayed unmatched. The CDR3 runs 15 residues. In germline, CDR1 is MNHEY, CDR2 SMNVEV (reference sequence).

This chain links TRBV2 with TRBJ1-1; tentatively, D is TRBD1 (6 bases). The germline V and J ends were trimmed by 5 bases and 1 base, with 8 bases remaining between them. Germline V gives CDR1 SNHLY, CDR2 FYNNEI. The CDR3 loop spans 13 amino acids. The CDR3: CASSSQGNTEAFF. CDR3 in DNA: TGTGCCAGCAGTTCACAGGGGAACACTGAAGCTTTCTTT.

Only one count was recorded for this clone. The rearrangement joins TRBV5-8 to TRBJ1-6, with D possibly TRBD1 on 5 matching bases. The CDR3 extends over 15 amino acids. V lost 4 bases and J 10 bases, leaving 18 bases between the germline ends. Germline V gene sequence: CDR1 SGHTS, CDR2 YDEGEE. This CDR3 is CASSRPGLLRSPLHF. As DNA, the CDR3 is TGTGCCAGCAGCCGTCCGGGACTCTTACGGTCACCCCTCCACTTT.

CDR3 in amino acids: CASRVTLGTGYEQYF. The CDR3 DNA is TGTGCCAGCAGAGTGACTCTCGGGACAGGCTACGAGCAGTACTTC. This rearrangement joins TRBV6-5 to TRBJ2-7; TRBD1 matches at 8 bases. Germline V gene lookup returns CDR1 MNHEY and CDR2 SVGAGI. CDR3 length: 15 amino acids. Losses at the gene ends were 6 bases for V and 3 bases for J; bases not matched to a gene: 10.

The chain recombines TRBV4-1 with TRBJ2-6; no reliable D call. Trimming cost V 1 base and J 4 bases, with 2 bases left between them. Germline lookup yields CDR1 MGHRA and CDR2 YSYEKL. The CDR3 covers 13 residues. CDR3 amino acids: CASSQAGANVLTF. The CDR3 DNA is TGCGCCAGCAGCCAAGCAGGGGCCAACGTCCTGACTTTC.

The rearrangement links TRBV3-1 (or the pseudogene TRBV3-2) to TRBJ2-7; TRBD1 matches at 7 bases. With V trimmed by 4 bases and J by 6 bases, 6 bases remained unmatched. The germline V gene encodes CDR1 LGHDT and CDR2 YNNKEL (reference sequence). CDR3 length: 13 residues. Written as DNA, the CDR3 is TGTGCCAGCAGCCGAGACTACAGGGGCGAGCAGTACTTC. Translated: CASSRDYRGEQYF.

A few counts support this clone. V gene TRBV7-9 combines with J gene TRBJ2-5; the D is unclear. CDR3 size: 11 residues. Trimming stripped 5 bases from V and 5 bases from J, with 6 bases between. Germline V CDR1 and CDR2: SEHNR, FQNEAQ (reference sequence). The CDR3 sequence is CASSPLETQYF. The CDR3 DNA is TGTGCCAGCAGCCCATTGGAGACCCAGTACTTC.

This clone has a single count. CDR3 loop: CASSYGPLSGANVLTF. In DNA, the CDR3 is TGTGCCAGCAGTTACGGGCCCCTCTCTGGGGCCAACGTCCTGACTTTC. V usage is TRBV6-5 and J usage is TRBJ2-6; D gene uncertain. The CDR3 totals 16 residues. The germline V gene has CDR1 MNHEY and CDR2 SVGAGI. Trimming left V 2 bases short and J 0 bases short, with 8 bases between.

The V gene is TRBV4-1, the J gene TRBJ2-7; maybe TRBD2 (5 bases). Trimming took 5 bases from V and 3 from J, leaving 17 bases between them. The CDR3 runs 15 residues. Germline CDR1 is MGHRA and CDR2 is YSYEKL. Here the CDR3 DNA reads TGCGCCAGCAGCTCAGCCGGGGTATTGGACTACGAGCAGTACTTC. Its translation: CASSSAGVLDYEQYF.

The chain joins TRBV7-2 to TRBJ1-1; weak D call: TRBD1 (5 bases). The germline CDR1 and CDR2 sequences are SGHTA and FQGNSA. The CDR3 totals 15 residues. Trimming removed 1 base at V and 10 bases at J, with 19 bases between. CDR3 loop: CASSLGGGTPVGAFF. The CDR3, as DNA: TGTGCCAGCAGCTTAGGCGGGGGGACCCCGGTCGGAGCTTTCTTT.

The chain uses TRBV10-2 and TRBJ2-2; 14 bases are shared with TRBD2. CDR1 and CDR2 (germline): WSHSY, SAAADI. V trimming: 0 bases; J trimming: 7 bases; junction bases outside the gene matches: 4. There are 17 residues in the CDR3. CDR3 in DNA: TGCGCCAGCAGTGAGTCGGGACTAGCGGGGGCCGTCGGGGAGCTGTTTTTT. Its protein product is CASSESGLAGAVGELFF.

The rearrangement links TRBV7-2 to TRBJ2-7; weak D call: TRBD2 (5 bases). The length of the CDR3 is 12 residues. V lost 8 bases, J lost 0 bases, and 8 bases lay in between. The germline V gene encodes CDR1 SGHTA and CDR2 FQGNSA. The CDR3 region is CASEGSSYEQYF. The CDR3 region has the DNA TGTGCCAGCGAAGGGAGCTCCTACGAGCAGTACTTC.

The chain is built from TRBV5-1 and TRBJ1-5, with TRBD1 identical over 7 bases. The CDR3 runs to 15 residues. V lost 4 bases and J lost 0; bases outside the gene matches: 4. Germline CDR1 SGHRS, CDR2 YFSETQ. CDR3 loop: CASSPTGPSNQPQHF. The CDR3 bases are TGCGCCAGCAGCCCGACAGGGCCTAGCAATCAGCCCCAGCATTTT.

This clone was seen ten or more times. The junction differs from germline at one of its ends, possibly a read error. The J gene is TRBJ2-2, the V gene TRBV5-6; D possibly corresponds to TRBD1 (5 bases). Looked up from germline, CDR1 is SGHDT and CDR2 is YYEEEE. The CDR3 totals 17 residues. DNA for the CDR3: TGTGCCAGCAGTTATAACCCAGGGAATACGAAGACCGGGGAGCTGTTTTTT. Its protein is CASSYNPGNTKTGELFF.

V gene TRBV6-4 combines with J gene TRBJ2-1, with 8 bases lining up with TRBD2. The CDR3 is 16 amino acids. After removal of 5 bases from V and 1 base from J, the junction contained 7 bases not matched to a gene. Germline V CDR1 and CDR2: MRHNA, SNTAGT. The CDR3 sequence is CASSPLGGGSYNEQFF. CDR3 coding DNA: TGTGCCAGCAGTCCCCTCGGGGGGGGGTCCTACAATGAGCAGTTCTTC.